This TCR beta chain emerged from a study of siplizumab effects on memory and regulatory T cells. Study-level findings and limits: A naive or memory phenotype could not be assigned to roughly 75-97% of the proliferating CD4+ or CD8+ clones. The drug siplizumab significantly decreased the alloreactive sequences that could be traced to unstimulated CD4+ memory cells. Poor capture below about 10^-5 frequency left most alloreactive clones unmapped to unstimulated subsets. The alloresponse seemed to draw substantially on naive T cells, which appeared more diverse than memory cells.

CDR3 length: 15 amino acids. Trimming removed 1 base from V and 0 bases from J, with 9 bases in between. Germline lookup yields CDR1 MGHRA and CDR2 YSYEKL. Sequencing was performed with immunoSEQ multiplex PCR; in TCRdb, only in-frame clones are kept and a portion is missing. The sample carries 100,000 to 120,000 clones, about 93% recorded once. With regard to this clone: What it binds is not known.

The gene calls are TRBV4-1 and TRBJ1-1; maybe TRBD1 (5 bases). Material: CD4+ T cells sorted from blood. The source of this sequence is a human donor in good health. DNA of the CDR3: TGCGCCAGCAGCCAAGTGGGACGAGTGAACACTGAAGCTTTCTTT. Protein product: CASSQVGRVNTEAFF.